Each of the 14 T cell receptor beta chains below was sequenced from the same sample in a study of CD8+CD57+ T cells in acquired aplastic anemia. Profiling of TCR beta VDJ combinations and CDR3 sequences used genomic DNA as template. Using its own MiXCR run on the reads, TCRdb lists one record per CDR3 protein. The sample contains hundreds of thousands of distinct CDR3 sequences, around half of which appear only once. Individuals selected for sequencing had exhibited CD8+CD57+ cell expansion on flow cytometry. Specimen: sorted CD4+, CD8+, or CD8+CD57+ T cells (not recorded which) from PBMCs. These receptors all come from a human donor with aplastic anemia.

This clonotype was seen repeatedly, ten times or more. The rearrangement joins TRBV5-1 to TRBJ2-1; no definite D call. The CDR3 runs 14 residues. Looked up from germline, CDR1 is SGHRS and CDR2 is YFSETQ. V lost 6 bases and J lost 10, with 20 bases in between. The CDR3 bases are TGCGCCAGCACAACTCTTGGACGGAAGGACGAGCAGTTCTTC. Encoded protein: CASTTLGRKDEQFF.

Ten or more counts support this clonotype. The junction and the germline gene differ at one end; a read error may be behind it. The chain uses TRBV7-9 and TRBJ2-2; no definite D call. The CDR3 length is 13 residues. Germline V gives CDR1 SEHNR, CDR2 FQNEAQ (reference sequence). The CDR3 coding sequence is TGTGCCAGCAGCTTAGGGAACAACGGGGAGCTGTTTTTT. Translating gives CASSLGNNGELFF.

V gene TRBV12-3 or TRBV12-4 combines with J gene TRBJ2-1; 8 bases are a match to TRBD2. The V segment lost 7 bases and the J segment 4 bases; nucleotides outside the gene matches: 12. This CDR3 is 16 amino acids long. The CDR3 is CASTERAGGQYNEQFF. The CDR3 coding sequence is TGTGCCAGCACCGAACGGGCGGGAGGTCAATACAATGAGCAGTTCTTC.

The rearrangement joins TRBV10-3 to TRBJ1-5; 7 positions agree with TRBD1. CDR3 size: 14 residues. The V segment lost 5 bases and the J segment 7 bases; nucleotides outside the gene matches: 8. Germline V gene data show CDR1 as ENHRY and CDR2 as SYGVKD. CDR3 region: CAISPDREGQPQHF. The CDR3 bases are TGTGCCATCAGTCCCGACAGGGAGGGACAGCCCCAGCATTTT.

The gene calls are TRBV10-3 and TRBJ2-3, with 12 bases aligning to TRBD2. Trimming removed 3 bases from V and 3 bases from J; junction bases left unmatched: 1. Germline values: CDR1 ENHRY, CDR2 SYGVKD. The CDR3 runs 15 residues. The CDR3 here is CAISDLAGGTDTQYF. The DNA for the CDR3 is TGTGCCATCAGTGACCTAGCGGGAGGGACAGATACGCAGTATTTT.

Worth noting for this clonotype: Relative to the germline gene, one junction end is altered; a read error may explain this. The CDR3 coding sequence is TGTGCCAGCAGCTTGGGACTAGCGGACTACGATGAGCAGTTCTTC. Encoded protein: CASSLGLADYDEQFF. The rearrangement uses TRBV7-9 and TRBJ2-1; 11 nucleotides align to TRBD2. The CDR3 contains 15 residues. Germline V gene sequence: CDR1 SEHNR, CDR2 FQNEAQ (reference sequence).

The chain joins TRBV11-2 to TRBJ2-3, with a possible D match to TRBD2 (5 bases). Between the trimmed V and J ends, which lost 2 bases and 3 bases, there was a span of 9 bases. Germline CDR1 SGHAT, CDR2 FQNNGV. The CDR3 is 14 residues long. The CDR3 nucleotides are TGTGCCAGCAGCTTATTGGGAGTAACAGATACGCAGTATTTT. It specifies CASSLLGVTDTQYF.

V usage is TRBV4-3 and J usage is TRBJ2-7, with 14 bases fitting TRBD2. The CDR3 runs to 17 residues. In germline, CDR1 is LGHNA, CDR2 YSLEER. After removal of 5 bases from V and 3 bases from J, the junction contained 9 bases not matched to a gene. The CDR3 spells CASSMGLAGVFVYEQYF. As DNA, the CDR3 is TGCGCCAGCAGCATGGGACTAGCGGGAGTATTTGTCTACGAGCAGTACTTC.

Regarding this clonotype: A read error may be the cause here, since a much bigger clone is one base away. This rearrangement joins TRBV2 to TRBJ2-5; no clear D gene. CDR3 length: 14 residues. Germline lookup yields CDR1 SNHLY and CDR2 FYNNEI. The CDR3 bases are TGTGCCAGCGGAAAAATCCTGACCGCCAGGACCCAGTGCTTC. Protein sequence: CASGKILTARTQCF.

This clonotype was counted many times. This rearrangement joins TRBV7-9 to TRBJ2-1; D may be TRBD2 (6 bases). Trimming left V 6 bases short and J 15 bases short, with 15 bases between. Germline loops: CDR1 SEHNR, CDR2 FQNEAQ (reference sequence). The CDR3 loop spans 11 amino acids. The CDR3 loop reads CASRVTGESFF. The CDR3 DNA is TGTGCCAGCAGGGTAACGGGGGAGTCGTTCTTC. Based on the CDR3 plus reference TRBV7-9 and TRBJ2-1, the full variable domain is DTGVSQNPRHKITKRGQNVTFRCDPISEHNRLYWYRQTLGQGPEFLTYFQNEAQLEKSRLLSDRFSAERPKGSFSTLEIQRTEQGDSAMYLCASRVTGESFFGPGTRLTVL.

This chain connects TRBV30 to TRBJ1-3; the D gene is possibly TRBD1 (5 bases). Germline lookup yields CDR1 GTSNPN and CDR2 SVGIG (reference sequence). Trimming cost V 3 bases and J 0 bases, with 6 bases left between them. CDR3 length: 13 amino acids. CDR3 residues: CAWSGGSGNTIYF. For the CDR3, the DNA is TGTGCCTGGAGCGGGGGCTCTGGAAACACCATATATTTT.

Worth noting for this clonotype: Its ends do not fully match the called genes, so a read error is possible. This chain uses TRBV3-1 with TRBJ1-1, with a weak D call TRBD1 (5 bases). Germline-derived CDR1 and CDR2 are LGHDT and YNNKEL (reference sequence). The CDR3 has 15 amino acids. As DNA, the CDR3 is TGTACCAGCAGCCAAGATGAAGGGGCGTACACTGAAGCTTTCTTT. Translation gives CTSSQDEGAYTEAFF. The complete variable domain, with remaining parts taken from reference TRBV3-1 and TRBJ1-1, reads DTAVSQTPKYLVTQMGNDKSIKCEQNLGHDTMYWYKQDSKKFLKIMFSYNNKELIINETVPNRFSPKSPDKAHLNLHINSLELGDSAVYFCTSSQDEGAYTEAFFGQGTRLTVV.

The chain uses TRBV7-2 and TRBJ1-2, with 7 positions matching TRBD1. Losses at the gene ends were 3 bases for V and 1 base for J; bases not matched to a gene: 5. The CDR3 has 15 amino acids. CDR1 is SGHTA, CDR2 FQGNSA, per germline. This chain's CDR3 is CASSFPGQHNYGYTF. Here the CDR3 DNA reads TGTGCCAGCAGCTTTCCGGGACAGCATAACTATGGCTACACCTTC.

This clonotype was counted at least ten times. This chain links TRBV10-3 with TRBJ1-1; D is ambiguous. Germline-derived CDR1 and CDR2 are ENHRY and SYGVKD. The CDR3 is made up of 11 amino acids. Between the trimmed V and J ends, which lost 3 bases and 2 bases, there was a span of 1 base. As DNA, the CDR3 is TGTGCCATCAGTGACAACACTGAAGCTTTCTTT. Its protein is CAISDNTEAFF.